The 17 T cell receptor beta chains given below trace back to one sample, sequenced in a study of T cells in Graves' hyperthyroidism and ophthalmopathy (dated by TCRdb to the late 2010s). Preparation of the library involved multiplex PCR. Sequencing relied on an Illumina HiSeq 2000. TCR beta CDR3 regions were amplified from RNA transcripts. For the first round of RT-PCR on the TCR CDR3, the HTBI primer set was used together with the Qiagen OneStep RT-PCR kit. TCRdb applied fastp at Q25 and MiXCR to the public reads, then kept only in-frame beta chains. Rows merge per CDR3 protein into single entries with the most common DNA and genes. Across this sample there are under 400,000 distinct CDR3 sequences, with around 16% seen only once. The ten largest clonotypes hold around a quarter of the sample. Sequences were obtained from blood. The receptors come from a woman aged 18-29 years with Graves' hyperthyroidism that later progressed to Graves' ophthalmopathy.

This clonotype has a count of ten or more. J is TRBJ2-4 and V is TRBV2, with D possibly matching TRBD2 (5 bases). Germline V gives CDR1 SNHLY, CDR2 FYNNEI. V was cut by 6 bases and J by 8 bases, with 17 bases left in between. This CDR3 has 14 residues. CDR3 nucleotides: TGTGCCAGCAGGCCGGGATTAGAACACTACATTCAGTACTTC. Translation gives CASRPGLEHYIQYF. The full variable domain, rest sourced from reference TRBV2 and TRBJ2-4, is EPEVTQTPSHQVTQMGQEVILRCVPISNHLYFYWYRQILGQKVEFLVSFYNNEISEKSEIFDDQFSVERPDGSNFTLKIRSTKLEDSAMYFCASRPGLEHYIQYFGAGTRLSVL.

This clonotype was found many times. This chain joins TRBV6-2 or TRBV6-3 and TRBJ1-5, with D possibly TRBD1 on 5 matching bases. Trimming pared 2 bases from V and 3 bases from J, leaving 14 bases between. This CDR3 has 16 residues. The germline V gene has CDR1 MNHEY and CDR2 SVGEGT. The CDR3 protein is CASSYGSLGANQPQHF. Written as DNA, the CDR3 is TGTGCCAGCAGTTACGGGTCCCTCGGGGCCAATCAGCCCCAGCATTTT.

This chain connects TRBV7-2 to TRBJ2-7; possibly TRBD1 or TRBD2 for D (5 bases each). V was cut by 4 bases and J by 7 bases, with 11 bases left in between. Germline-derived CDR1 and CDR2 are SGHTA and FQGNSA. The length of the CDR3 is 12 residues. The CDR3: CASSYGTEEQYF. DNA of the CDR3: TGTGCCAGCAGCTACGGGACCGAAGAGCAGTACTTC.

This clonotype was observed many times. The V gene is TRBV11-2, the J gene TRBJ1-6; D not certain. CDR1 is SGHAT, CDR2 FQNNGV, per germline. V gave up 3 bases and J gave up 1 base, with 10 bases separating them. The CDR3 has 16 residues. CDR3 loop: CASSFSSESYNSPLHF. The CDR3 nucleotides read TGTGCCAGCAGCTTTAGTTCTGAGTCCTATAATTCACCCCTCCACTTT.

This clonotype has a handful of counts. The chain uses TRBV6-1 and TRBJ2-2; the D gene is possibly TRBD1 (6 bases). The V end was cut by 4 bases, the J end by 7 bases, with 16 bases between. Per germline, CDR1 MNHNS and CDR2 SASEGT. The length of the CDR3 is 15 residues. CDR3 amino acids: CASSAPGQADGELFF. CDR3 nucleotides: TGTGCCAGCAGTGCCCCGGGACAAGCAGACGGGGAGCTGTTTTTT.

This clonotype was observed at least ten times. The chain is built from TRBV7-8 and TRBJ1-2; 7 bases are shared with TRBD1. The V segment lost 2 bases and the J segment 4 bases; nucleotides outside the gene matches: 7. In germline, CDR1 is SGHVS, CDR2 FQNEAQ. This CDR3 has 15 residues. CDR3 nucleotides: TGTGCCAGCAGCTTAACCGAACAGGGGCCCTATGGCTACACCTTC. This gives the protein CASSLTEQGPYGYTF.

This clonotype came up a few times. V and J are TRBV4-1 and TRBJ1-5; possibly TRBD1 for D (6 bases). The CDR3 covers 15 residues. Trimming shortened V by 0 bases and J by 4 bases, and 10 bases separated the two germline ends. The germline V gene encodes CDR1 MGHRA and CDR2 YSYEKL. In nucleotides, the CDR3 is TGCGCCAGCAGCCAAGAACAGGGATTGAATCAGCCCCAGCATTTT. As protein: CASSQEQGLNQPQHF.

This clonotype showed up many times. The chain has TRBV11-2 and TRBJ2-7, with 8 bases that match TRBD2. Germline CDR1 is SGHAT and CDR2 is FQNNGV. The V segment lost 2 bases and the J segment 7 bases; nucleotides outside the gene matches: 7. This CDR3 has 14 amino acids. CDR3 bases: TGTGCCAGCAGCTTAACGGGAGGGCCACAGGAGCAGTACTTC. It codes for CASSLTGGPQEQYF.

This clonotype was counted many times. The chain's CDR3 is CAWTHWKNTEAFF. In nucleotides, the CDR3 is TGTGCCTGGACCCACTGGAAGAACACTGAAGCTTTCTTT. The rearrangement links TRBV30 to TRBJ1-1; D unclear. Germline V gene data show CDR1 as GTSNPN and CDR2 as SVGIG (reference sequence). Trimming left V 4 bases short and J 1 base short, with 10 bases between. The CDR3 has 13 amino acids.

The chain carries TRBV7-9 and TRBJ2-4; 10 bases are shared with TRBD1. After removal of 5 bases from V and 8 bases from J, the junction contained 6 bases not matched to a gene. The CDR3 covers 14 residues. CDR1 and CDR2 (germline): SEHNR, FQNEAQ (reference sequence). The DNA of the CDR3 is TGTGCCAGCAGCAAGACAGGGGGCTTGGACATTCAGTACTTC. Its translation is CASSKTGGLDIQYF.

This clonotype has ten or more counts. The chain links TRBV2 to TRBJ2-1, with a tentative D call TRBD1 (6 bases). The CDR3 runs to 16 residues. Germline V CDR1 and CDR2: SNHLY, FYNNEI. V was shortened by 2 bases and J by 6 bases, with 17 bases between the two germline ends. In DNA form, the CDR3 reads TGTGCCAGCAGTGAAAGGGGGTTAGCGTATCGCAATGAGCAGTTCTTC. It is translated as CASSERGLAYRNEQFF.

This clonotype was seen at least ten times. The V call is TRBV7-9, the J call TRBJ2-2, with 7 bases fitting TRBD2. With 3 bases clipped from V and 6 bases from J, the junction kept 1 base outside the gene matches. Per germline, CDR1 SEHNR and CDR2 FQNEAQ (reference sequence). This CDR3 contains 13 residues. The CDR3 DNA follows: TGTGCCAGCAGCTTGGCGGGAGCCGGGGAGCTGTTTTTT. Residues: CASSLAGAGELFF.

This clonotype was seen ten or more times. This rearrangement joins TRBV12-3 or TRBV12-4 to TRBJ1-6, with TRBD1 as a possible D gene (5 bases). The CDR3 has 16 amino acids. Trimming removed 5 bases from V and 0 bases from J, with 11 bases in between. CDR3 nucleotides: TGTGCCAGCAGTCCATCGGGGGACTCCTATAATTCACCCCTCCACTTT. Residues: CASSPSGDSYNSPLHF.

The rearrangement links TRBV7-9 to TRBJ1-1; weak D call: TRBD1 (6 bases). The CDR3 has 14 residues. V lost 7 bases to trimming and J lost 0 bases, with 12 bases between them. Germline loops: CDR1 SEHNR, CDR2 FQNEAQ (reference sequence). This CDR3 is CASTGGGVNTEAFF. CDR3 nucleotides: TGTGCCAGCACAGGAGGGGGTGTGAACACTGAAGCTTTCTTT.

This clonotype was counted only a few times. Here the CDR3 DNA reads TGTGCCAGCAGTGTCCCCGCCTACTTCGGCACAGATACGCAGTATTTT. It encodes CASSVPAYFGTDTQYF. V is TRBV6-4 and J is TRBJ2-3; D is ambiguous. The germline V gene has CDR1 MRHNA and CDR2 SNTAGT. This CDR3 is 16 amino acids long. The V end lost 4 bases, the J end lost 1 base, and 15 bases lay between the germline ends.

This clonotype occurred many times. This chain uses TRBV7-9 with TRBJ2-7, with TRBD2 matching 9 bases. The CDR3 covers 15 residues. Germline V gene lookup returns CDR1 SEHNR and CDR2 FQNEAQ (reference sequence). After removal of 1 base from V and 1 base from J, the junction contained 2 bases not matched to a gene. The CDR3 bases are TGTGCCAGCAGCTTAGTGACTAGCGGTTCCTACGAGCAGTACTTC. It codes for CASSLVTSGSYEQYF.

This clonotype appeared many times. The CDR3 spells CASRSPGTYEQYF. CDR3 DNA sequence: TGTGCCAGCAGGAGTCCAGGTACCTACGAGCAGTACTTC. The rearrangement links TRBV27 to TRBJ2-7; D gene ambiguous. V lost 6 bases to trimming and J lost 2 bases, with 11 bases between them. Looked up from germline, CDR1 is MNHEY and CDR2 is SMNVEV (reference sequence). The CDR3 covers 13 residues.